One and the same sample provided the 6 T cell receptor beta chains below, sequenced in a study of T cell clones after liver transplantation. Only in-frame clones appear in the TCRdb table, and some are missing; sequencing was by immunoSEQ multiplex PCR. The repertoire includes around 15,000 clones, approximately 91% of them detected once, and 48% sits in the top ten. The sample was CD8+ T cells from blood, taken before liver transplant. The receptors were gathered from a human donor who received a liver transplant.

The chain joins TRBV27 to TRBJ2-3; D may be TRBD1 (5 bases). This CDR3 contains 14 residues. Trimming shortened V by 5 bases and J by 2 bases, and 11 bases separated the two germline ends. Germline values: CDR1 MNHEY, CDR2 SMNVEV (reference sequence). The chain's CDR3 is CASSPGLLTDTQYF. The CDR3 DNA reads TGTGCCAGCAGTCCAGGGCTGCTCACAGATACGCAGTATTTT.

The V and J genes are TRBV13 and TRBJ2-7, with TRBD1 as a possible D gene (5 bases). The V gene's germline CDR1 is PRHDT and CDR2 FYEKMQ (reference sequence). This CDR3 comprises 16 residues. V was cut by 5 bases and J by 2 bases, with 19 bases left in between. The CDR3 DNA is TGTGCCAGCAGCAAAGGTGGAGCAGGGTCCCCCTACGAGCAGTACTTC. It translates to CASSKGGAGSPYEQYF.

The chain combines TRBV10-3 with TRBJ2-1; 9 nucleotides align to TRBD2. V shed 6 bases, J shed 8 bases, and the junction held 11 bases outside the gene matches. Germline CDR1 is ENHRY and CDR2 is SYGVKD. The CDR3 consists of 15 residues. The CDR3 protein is CAIRPASGIGDEQFF. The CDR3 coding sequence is TGTGCCATCAGGCCCGCTAGCGGGATTGGTGATGAGCAGTTCTTC.

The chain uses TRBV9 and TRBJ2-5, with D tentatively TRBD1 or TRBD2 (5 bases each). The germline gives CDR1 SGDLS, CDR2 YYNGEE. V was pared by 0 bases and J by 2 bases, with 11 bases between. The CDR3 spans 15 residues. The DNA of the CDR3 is TGTGCCAGCAGCGTAGGAGGGGTGGCGCAAGAGACCCAGTACTTC. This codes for CASSVGGVAQETQYF.

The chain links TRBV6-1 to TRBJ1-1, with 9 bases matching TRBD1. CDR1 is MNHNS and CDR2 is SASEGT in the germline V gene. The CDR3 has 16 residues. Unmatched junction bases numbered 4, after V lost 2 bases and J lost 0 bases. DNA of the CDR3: TGTGCCAGCAGTGAACCCTGGGACAGGGTGAACACTGAAGCTTTCTTT. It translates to CASSEPWDRVNTEAFF.

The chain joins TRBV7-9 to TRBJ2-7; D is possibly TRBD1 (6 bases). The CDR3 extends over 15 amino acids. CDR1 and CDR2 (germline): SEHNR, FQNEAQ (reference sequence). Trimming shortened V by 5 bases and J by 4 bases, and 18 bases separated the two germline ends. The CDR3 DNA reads TGTGCCAGCAGCCCCGCCAACCCGAGGGGGTACGAGCAGTACTTC. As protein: CASSPANPRGYEQYF.